The clone carrying this T cell receptor (beta chain) was observed a few times. Its antigen is not identified. V gave up 8 bases and J gave up 3 bases, with 8 bases separating them. The CDR3 length is 11 residues. Germline CDR1 and CDR2: DFQATT and SNEGSKA (reference sequence). The data stem from a study of cytomegalovirus exposure and HLA in healthy donors. Looking at the study overall: A data release that came early held approximately 85 million unique TCRs from HLA-typed donors.

Amplification used 60 Vbeta primers and 13 Jbeta primers. TCRdb keeps only in-frame clones here, not all; method: immunoSEQ multiplex PCR. The sample has hundreds of thousands of clones; roughly 85% are singletons. Study-wide results and caveats: In an earlier analysis, productive rearrangement rates for most beta V segments clustered near 87% or 30%.

Sequenced: PBMCs. The sequence derives from a man younger than 35 in good health and CMV-seronegative. The V and J genes are TRBV20-1 and TRBJ1-3; the D is unclear. CDR3 amino acids: CSFYIGNTIYF. For the CDR3, the DNA is TGCAGTTTTTATATTGGAAACACCATATATTTT.